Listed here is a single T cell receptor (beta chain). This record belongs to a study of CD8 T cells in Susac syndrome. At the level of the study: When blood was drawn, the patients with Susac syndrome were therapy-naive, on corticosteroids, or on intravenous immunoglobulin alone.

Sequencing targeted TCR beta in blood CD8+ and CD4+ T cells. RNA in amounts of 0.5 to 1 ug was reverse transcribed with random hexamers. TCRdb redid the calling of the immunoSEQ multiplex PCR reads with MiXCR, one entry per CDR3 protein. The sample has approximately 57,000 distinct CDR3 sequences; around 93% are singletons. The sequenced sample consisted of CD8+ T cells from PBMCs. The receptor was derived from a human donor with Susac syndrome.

CDR3 in DNA: TGTGCCAGGGACGGACCCTACAATGAGCAGTTCTTC. Translated, it gives CARDGPYNEQFF. The chain carries TRBV5-4 and TRBJ2-1; D unclear. The germline V gene encodes CDR1 SGHNT and CDR2 YYREEE (reference sequence). The germline V and J ends were trimmed by 8 bases and 2 bases, with 8 bases remaining between them. The CDR3 length is 12 residues.